Listed here are 7 T cell receptor beta chains from one sample, sequenced in a study of cytomegalovirus exposure and HLA in healthy donors. With 60 Vbeta and 13 Jbeta primers, the PCR was carried out. Sequenced by immunoSEQ multiplex PCR; TCRdb stores in-frame clones only, minus some. The profile shows 30,000 to 40,000 clones, roughly 76% of them singletons. The sequencing input was PBMCs. These receptors were taken from a woman aged 25 to 45 in good health and CMV-seropositive.

This rearrangement joins TRBV5-1 to TRBJ1-1; D gene unclear. The CDR3 extends over 15 amino acids. V was clipped by 0 bases and J by 4 bases, with 13 bases between them. In germline, CDR1 is SGHRS, CDR2 YFSETQ. CDR3 nucleotides: TGCGCCAGCAGCTTGGGGTACACGTCGGGCACTGAAGCTTTCTTT. Amino acids: CASSLGYTSGTEAFF.

The V and J genes are TRBV18 and TRBJ1-2; 7 bases match TRBD1. The junction had 9 bases not matched to a gene; V was cut back by 5 bases and J by 3 bases. This CDR3 is 15 amino acids long. In germline, CDR1 is KGHSH, CDR2 LQKENI. The CDR3 reads CASSASYDRDYGYTF. CDR3 coding DNA: TGTGCCAGCTCAGCATCCTACGACAGGGACTATGGCTACACCTTC. Using reference TRBV18 and TRBJ1-2 for the parts outside the CDR3, the full variable domain is NAGVMQNPRHLVRRRGQEARLRCSPMKGHSHVYWYRQLPEEGLKFMVYLQKENIIDESGMPKERFSAEFPKEGPSILRIQQVVRGDSAAYFCASSASYDRDYGYTFGSGTRLTVV.

The rearrangement uses TRBV19 and TRBJ1-1; D may be TRBD1 (5 bases). This CDR3 has 14 amino acids. Trimming cost V 0 bases and J 3 bases, with 8 bases left between them. CDR1 and CDR2 (germline): LNHDA, SQIVND (reference sequence). The CDR3 sequence: CASSIDWGDTEAFF. Here the CDR3 DNA reads TGTGCCAGTAGTATAGATTGGGGGGACACTGAAGCTTTCTTT.

Here the CDR3 reads CASSQDLDEQYF. The CDR3 DNA is TGCGCCAGCAGCCAAGATTTAGACGAGCAGTACTTC. The chain recombines TRBV4-1 with TRBJ2-7, with D unclear. The CDR3 extends over 12 amino acids. V lost 0 bases and J lost 5, with 5 bases in between. Germline CDR1 reads MGHRA; CDR2 reads YSYEKL.

This clone has a handful of counts. The gene calls are TRBV29-1 and TRBJ2-7, with TRBD1 matching over 8 bases. The CDR3 is 12 amino acids. V shed 6 bases and J 3 bases; nucleotides not matched to a gene: 4. Germline V gene lookup returns CDR1 SQVTM and CDR2 ANQGSEA. CDR3 DNA sequence: TGCAGCGTCCGGGACAGGTTCTACGAGCAGTACTTC. Amino acids: CSVRDRFYEQYF.

The chain joins TRBV9 to TRBJ2-2, with a possible D match to TRBD2 (5 bases). V was cut by 4 bases and J by 1 base, with 11 bases left in between. The CDR3 runs 15 residues. Germline V CDR1 and CDR2: SGDLS, YYNGEE. The CDR3 sequence: CASSPRAGNTGELFF. The DNA for the CDR3 is TGTGCCAGCAGCCCCCGGGCGGGGAACACCGGGGAGCTGTTTTTT.

The rearrangement links TRBV19 to TRBJ2-5; D is possibly TRBD1 (7 bases). The CDR3 is made up of 13 amino acids. The V and J ends lost 5 bases and 5 bases respectively, with 12 bases between them. Germline CDR1 LNHDA, CDR2 SQIVND (reference sequence). The CDR3 sequence is CASSVTGRETQYF. As DNA, the CDR3 is TGTGCCAGTAGTGTGACAGGGAGGGAGACCCAGTACTTC.